One and the same sample provided the 22 T cell receptor beta chains below, sequenced in a study of cytomegalovirus exposure and HLA in healthy donors. Amplification used 60 Vbeta primers and 13 Jbeta primers. Repertoires were generated with immunoSEQ multiplex PCR, while TCRdb's copy carries only in-frame clones and drops some. This table holds more than 95,000 clones, 64% found once. The sequenced sample consisted of PBMCs. These receptors originate from a man aged 55 to 70 in good health and CMV-seronegative.

The chain is built from TRBV19 and TRBJ1-3, with 10 bases identical to TRBD1. The length of the CDR3 is 20 residues. Germline V gene sequence: CDR1 LNHDA, CDR2 SQIVND (reference sequence). Trimming removed 5 bases from V and 0 bases from J; junction bases left unmatched: 16. CDR3 DNA: TGTGCCAGTAGTGCCCTGGAGACAGGGGGCGTAGAGACCTCTGGAAACACCATATATTTT. It codes for CASSALETGGVETSGNTIYF. Filled out from reference TRBV19 and TRBJ1-3, the complete variable domain reads DGGITQSPKYLFRKEGQNVTLSCEQNLNHDAMYWYRQDPGQGLRLIYYSQIVNDFQKGDIAEGYSVSREKKESFPLTVTSAQKNPTAFYLCASSALETGGVETSGNTIYFGEGSWLTVV.

J is TRBJ2-2 and V is TRBV6-1; D possibly corresponds to TRBD1 (6 bases). The V gene's germline CDR1 is MNHNS and CDR2 SASEGT. CDR3 length: 13 residues. Trimming left V 5 bases short and J 5 bases short, with 9 bases between. The CDR3 loop reads CASSPGETGELFF. The CDR3 coding sequence is TGTGCCAGCAGTCCAGGGGAAACCGGGGAGCTGTTTTTT.

This clone has a handful of counts. This chain connects TRBV6-5 to TRBJ2-5, with TRBD1 matching over 7 bases. The germline V gene has CDR1 MNHEY and CDR2 SVGAGI. CDR3 length: 13 residues. V gave up 6 bases and J gave up 11 bases; unmatched junction bases: 12. The CDR3, as DNA: TGTGCCAGCAGCGGACAGGAATCGGTGGAGCAGTACTTC. Protein sequence: CASSGQESVEQYF.

The chain joins TRBV19 to TRBJ2-5; 7 bases agree with TRBD1. V shed 4 bases and J 5 bases; nucleotides not matched to a gene: 10. This CDR3 comprises 15 residues. Germline loops: CDR1 LNHDA, CDR2 SQIVND (reference sequence). The CDR3 DNA reads as TGTGCCAGTAGTACTTCGACAGGGTTCGGGGAGACCCAGTACTTC. This encodes CASSTSTGFGETQYF. Combining the CDR3 with reference TRBV19 and TRBJ2-5 gives the whole variable domain DGGITQSPKYLFRKEGQNVTLSCEQNLNHDAMYWYRQDPGQGLRLIYYSQIVNDFQKGDIAEGYSVSREKKESFPLTVTSAQKNPTAFYLCASSTSTGFGETQYFGPGTRLLVL.

The chain uses TRBV9 and TRBJ2-3; 8 bases fit TRBD2. CDR1 SGDLS and CDR2 YYNGEE come from the germline V gene. The CDR3 totals 14 residues. V dropped 0 bases and J dropped 5; count of bases not matched to a gene: 2. The CDR3: CASSVGAGGDTQYF. In DNA, the CDR3 is TGTGCCAGCAGCGTAGGTGCGGGGGGAGATACGCAGTATTTT.

The chain recombines TRBV18 with TRBJ1-1; no clear D gene. Trimming cost V 0 bases and J 0 bases, with 5 bases left between them. Germline CDR1 and CDR2: KGHSH and LQKENI. The CDR3 has 14 residues. CDR3 region: CASSPPALNTEAFF. CDR3 DNA: TGTGCCAGCTCACCACCGGCCTTGAACACTGAAGCTTTCTTT.

The chain couples TRBV5-5 to TRBJ1-2; TRBD1 matches 9 bases. The junction had 5 bases not matched to a gene; V was cut back by 3 bases and J by 2 bases. CDR1 SGHKS and CDR2 YYEKEE come from the germline V gene (reference sequence). The CDR3 has 15 amino acids. The CDR3 DNA is TGTGCCAGCAGCTCCGGAGGACAGGGGAACTATGGCTACACCTTC. Its protein product is CASSSGGQGNYGYTF.

The chain uses TRBV5-1 and TRBJ2-1; 12 bases are shared with TRBD2. The germline gives CDR1 SGHRS, CDR2 YFSETQ. The CDR3 consists of 15 residues. V gave up 0 bases and J gave up 8 bases; unmatched junction bases: 3. CDR3 DNA sequence: TGCGCCAGCAGCTTGGTGACTAGCGGGAGTTATGAGCAGTTCTTC. Translation gives CASSLVTSGSYEQFF.

The chain is built from TRBV4-1 and TRBJ2-6; TRBD1 matches 11 bases. This CDR3 contains 22 residues. V was pared by 2 bases and J by 0 bases, with 15 bases of the junction left unmatched. Germline V gene data show CDR1 as MGHRA and CDR2 as YSYEKL. The CDR3 nucleotides read TGCGCCAGCAGCCAAAGATGGGGACAGGGGGGAACGAGGAGCTCTGGGGCCAACGTCCTGACTTTC. This translates into CASSQRWGQGGTRSSGANVLTF.

The rearrangement uses TRBV18 and TRBJ1-6; 8 positions agree with TRBD1. V was clipped by 3 bases and J by 5 bases; unmatched bases: 9. The length of the CDR3 is 17 residues. The germline V gene encodes CDR1 KGHSH and CDR2 LQKENI. The CDR3: CASSPPWQGANNSPLHF. CDR3 bases: TGTGCCAGCTCACCGCCATGGCAGGGGGCTAATAATTCACCCCTCCACTTT.

The chain couples TRBV10-3 to TRBJ1-1; TRBD1 agrees at 8 bases. Germline V lookup: CDR1 ENHRY, CDR2 SYGVKD. This CDR3 is 16 amino acids long. The V gene end was trimmed by 6 bases and the J gene end by 1 base; junction bases not matched to a gene: 10. The CDR3 coding sequence is TGTGCCATCAGCAGGCAGGGGGCATTAGGGAACACTGAAGCTTTCTTT. Protein product: CAISRQGALGNTEAFF.

The chain carries TRBV10-1 and TRBJ2-7, with 13 bases matching TRBD2. Germline values: CDR1 WNHNN, CDR2 SYGVQD (reference sequence). V lost 8 bases and J lost 11; bases outside the gene matches: 12. The CDR3 runs 14 residues. This chain's CDR3 is CASWPGTSGTYEYF. The CDR3 DNA follows: TGCGCCAGCTGGCCAGGGACTAGCGGGACCTACGAGTACTTC.

The chain combines TRBV6-1 with TRBJ2-7; no definite D call. CDR1 and CDR2 from the germline V gene are MNHNS and SASEGT. V was clipped by 6 bases and J by 3 bases, with 9 bases between them. This CDR3 is built from 12 residues. CDR3 amino acids: CASSPLGYEQYF. DNA of the CDR3: TGTGCCAGCAGCCCTCTAGGCTACGAGCAGTACTTC.

This chain joins TRBV4-2 and TRBJ2-5, with 11 bases matching TRBD2. The DNA matches TRBJ2-7 better at its end, which makes the J call doubtful. The CDR3 runs to 17 residues. Germline lookup yields CDR1 LGHNA and CDR2 YNFKEQ. In nucleotides, the CDR3 is TGTGCCAGCAGCCAAGAACTAGCGGGAGTTAGCTCCTACGAGCAGTACTTC. This translates into CASSQELAGVSSYEQYF.

The V call is TRBV7-2, the J call TRBJ2-5; D gene uncertain. This CDR3 comprises 12 residues. Trimming left V 5 bases short and J 5 bases short, with 9 bases between. Germline V gives CDR1 SGHTA, CDR2 FQGNSA. The CDR3 loop is CASSPPMETQYF. CDR3 nucleotide sequence: TGTGCCAGCAGCCCCCCTATGGAGACCCAGTACTTC.

The chain uses TRBV29-1 and TRBJ1-3, with TRBD1 identical over 9 bases. Germline CDR1 is SQVTM and CDR2 is ANQGSEA. Trimming removed 8 bases from V and 1 base from J; junction bases left unmatched: 6. The CDR3 contains 14 residues. CDR3 sequence reads: CSTTGTGSGNTIYF. Here the CDR3 DNA reads TGCAGCACAACCGGGACAGGGTCTGGAAACACCATATATTTT.

This clone was picked up one time. This chain joins TRBV29-1 and TRBJ2-5, with D maybe TRBD2 (6 bases). The V and J ends lost 7 bases and 4 bases respectively, with 19 bases between them. This CDR3 is 14 amino acids long. The germline gives CDR1 SQVTM, CDR2 ANQGSEA. CDR3 region: CSAAGRTNSETQYF. DNA for the CDR3: TGCAGCGCTGCGGGGCGGACAAACTCAGAGACCCAGTACTTC.

This chain joins TRBV11-3 and TRBJ1-1; 8 bases line up with TRBD1. The CDR3 extends over 16 amino acids. Unmatched junction bases numbered 6, after V lost 0 bases and J lost 3 bases. Germline assignment: CDR1 SGHNT and CDR2 YENEEA. CDR3 sequence: CASSLDLGTGHTEAFF. DNA of the CDR3: TGTGCCAGCAGCTTAGATTTGGGGACAGGTCACACTGAAGCTTTCTTT.

The rearrangement links TRBV5-1 to TRBJ2-3, with D tentatively TRBD1 (6 bases). The CDR3 is 14 amino acids. Trimming removed 4 bases from V and 4 bases from J, with 13 bases in between. Germline loops: CDR1 SGHRS, CDR2 YFSETQ. The CDR3 DNA follows: TGCGCCAGCAGCGCTTCAGGGGTCCCAGATACGCAGTATTTT. Its translation is CASSASGVPDTQYF. Combining the CDR3 with reference TRBV5-1 and TRBJ2-3 gives the whole variable domain KAGVTQTPRYLIKTRGQQVTLSCSPISGHRSVSWYQQTPGQGLQFLFEYFSETQRNKGNFPGRFSGRQFSNSRSEMNVSTLELGDSALYLCASSASGVPDTQYFGPGTRLTVL.

This clone was counted a few times. The chain has TRBV4-2 and TRBJ1-1, with a weak D call TRBD1 (6 bases). Trimming stripped 2 bases from V and 2 bases from J, with 9 bases between. The CDR3 covers 14 residues. Looked up from germline, CDR1 is LGHNA and CDR2 is YNFKEQ. CDR3 amino acids: CASSQLDRNTEAFF. The DNA of the CDR3 is TGTGCCAGCAGCCAATTGGACAGAAACACTGAAGCTTTCTTT.

This CDR3 is CAWKPEGMTGAFF. CDR3 nucleotide sequence: TGTGCCTGGAAACCGGAGGGAATGACTGGGGCTTTCTTT. This chain joins TRBV30 and TRBJ1-1; D is ambiguous. CDR1 and CDR2 (germline): GTSNPN, SVGIG (reference sequence). The V end lost 4 bases, the J end lost 11 bases, and 20 bases lay between the germline ends. CDR3 size: 13 residues. The full variable domain, completed using reference TRBV30 and TRBJ1-1, is SQTIHQWPATLVQPVGSPLSLECTVEGTSNPNLYWYRQAAGRGLQLLFYSVGIGQISSEVPQNLSASRPQDRQFILSSKKLLLSDSGFYLCAWKPEGMTGAFFGQGTRLTVV.

This sequence joins TRBV2 and TRBJ1-2; 8 bases fit TRBD1. V lost 6 bases and J lost 5; bases outside the gene matches: 11. Germline V gives CDR1 SNHLY, CDR2 FYNNEI. This CDR3 contains 15 residues. The CDR3, as DNA: TGTGCCAGCAGGGAAATTTCAGGGGGCGCATATGGCTACACCTTC. Protein: CASREISGGAYGYTF.